The 16 T cell receptor beta chains below were found in one sample sequenced in a study of glioma-infiltrating T cells after dendritic cell vaccination. Here immunoSEQ multiplex PCR was the method, and the copy in TCRdb shows in-frame clones only, minus some. The table includes more than 95,000 clones, roughly 79% detected once. The specimen comprised blood, sampled before dendritic cell vaccination. Receptors originate from a human donor with glioblastoma.

The chain has TRBV27 and TRBJ2-7, with TRBD1 identical over 7 bases. The CDR3 contains 18 residues. V shed 6 bases and J 3 bases; nucleotides not matched to a gene: 20. CDR1 is MNHEY, CDR2 SMNVEV, per germline (reference sequence). This CDR3 is CASSRATDRRLSGYEQYF. In nucleotides, the CDR3 is TGTGCCAGCAGCCGCGCCACGGACAGGCGGCTGTCGGGCTACGAGCAGTACTTC.

The chain couples TRBV19 to TRBJ2-7; TRBD1 is a possible D gene (5 bases). Germline lookup yields CDR1 LNHDA and CDR2 SQIVND (reference sequence). This CDR3 is 14 amino acids long. Trimming removed 4 bases from V and 5 bases from J, with 15 bases in between. The CDR3 bases are TGTGCCAGTAGTAGGACGGACATGGGCAACGAGCAGTACTTC. Translation gives CASSRTDMGNEQYF.

This clone was picked up a small number of times. One end of the junction fails to match germline, which may point to a read error. The chain has TRBV7-7 and TRBJ2-5; TRBD1 agrees at 11 bases. Germline lookup yields CDR1 SSHAT and CDR2 FNYEAQ (reference sequence). The CDR3 totals 14 residues. DNA of the CDR3: TGTGCTAGCAGCCTGGACAGGGGGCGAGAGACCCAGTACTTC. It specifies CASSLDRGRETQYF.

The chain links TRBV19 to TRBJ2-5, with TRBD1 matching 9 bases. CDR1 and CDR2 (germline): LNHDA, SQIVND (reference sequence). V lost 5 bases, J lost 2 bases, and 6 bases stayed unmatched. The CDR3 runs 15 residues. The CDR3 sequence: CASSDGQGSQETQYF. The CDR3 DNA sequence: TGTGCCAGTAGTGACGGACAGGGGTCTCAAGAGACCCAGTACTTC.

The J gene is TRBJ2-3, the V gene TRBV6-1; D remains unclear. V lost 2 bases and J lost 6, with 18 bases in between. The CDR3 is 16 amino acids. Germline values: CDR1 MNHNS, CDR2 SASEGT. This CDR3 is CASSELAHPFPDTQYF. CDR3 in DNA: TGTGCCAGCAGTGAATTGGCCCACCCCTTCCCGGATACGCAGTATTTT.

The chain recombines TRBV23-1 with TRBJ1-6, with 7 bases lining up with TRBD1. TRBV23-1 is an open reading frame whose function is uncertain. The CDR3 has 14 amino acids. The trim removed 8 bases at V and 5 bases at J, leaving 6 bases unmatched. CDR3 sequence: CASLGGAHNSPLHF. The CDR3, as DNA: TGCGCCAGCTTAGGGGGCGCACATAATTCACCCCTCCACTTT.

This clone was seen a handful of times. The chain couples TRBV6-5 to TRBJ2-5; D remains unclear. This CDR3 has 13 amino acids. V lost 5 bases, J lost 5 bases, and 12 bases lay in between. Germline values: CDR1 MNHEY, CDR2 SVGAGI. This CDR3 reads CASSLIHSETQYF. In nucleotides, the CDR3 is TGTGCCAGCAGTCTGATCCACTCGGAGACCCAGTACTTC.

The gene calls are TRBV10-3 and TRBJ1-1; 8 bases map to TRBD1. Per germline, CDR1 ENHRY and CDR2 SYGVKD. V dropped 6 bases and J dropped 4; count of bases not matched to a gene: 10. The CDR3 sequence is 15 residues long. The CDR3 bases are TGTGCCATCAGGAGCGTCGACAGGGGTGGCACTGAAGCTTTCTTT. Translation gives CAIRSVDRGGTEAFF.

This clone was seen once. One end of the junction varies from germline; a read error may be responsible. Other DNA sequences in this specimen translate into the identical CDR3. The chain links TRBV4-1 to TRBJ1-3; 10 bases match TRBD1. Per the germline V gene, CDR1 is MGHRA and CDR2 is YSYEKL. This CDR3 contains 17 residues. The chain's CDR3 is CASSQDTDRGSGNTIYF. Written as DNA, the CDR3 is TGCGCTAGCAGCCAAGATACGGACAGGGGGTCTGGAAACACCATATATTTT.

The rearrangement joins TRBV11-2 to TRBJ1-5; 7 nucleotides match TRBD1. CDR1 and CDR2 (germline): SGHAT, FQNNGV. CDR3 length: 16 residues. V dropped 1 base and J dropped 3; count of bases not matched to a gene: 6. The CDR3 reads CASSLGRDRYNQPQHF. CDR3 DNA: TGTGCCAGCAGCTTAGGAAGGGACAGATACAATCAGCCCCAGCATTTT.

Written as DNA, the CDR3 is TGCGCCAGCAGCTCGCCGCTCACAGGGTCAGGAGGCTACACCTTC. Translating it yields CASSSPLTGSGGYTF. The chain recombines TRBV5-1 with TRBJ1-2, with D possibly TRBD1 on 6 matching bases. CDR1 is SGHRS and CDR2 is YFSETQ in the germline V gene. There are 15 residues in the CDR3. V was shortened by 3 bases and J by 8 bases, with 20 bases between the two germline ends. Filled out from reference TRBV5-1 and TRBJ1-2, the complete variable domain reads KAGVTQTPRYLIKTRGQQVTLSCSPISGHRSVSWYQQTPGQGLQFLFEYFSETQRNKGNFPGRFSGRQFSNSRSEMNVSTLELGDSALYLCASSSPLTGSGGYTFGSGTRLTVV.

The J gene is TRBJ2-7, the V gene TRBV11-3; TRBD1 matches at 9 bases. This CDR3 is 13 amino acids long. CDR1 and CDR2 (germline): SGHNT, YENEEA. Trimming removed 7 bases from V and 4 bases from J; junction bases left unmatched: 5. CDR3 residues: CASTSGTGYEQYF. The CDR3 nucleotides read TGTGCCAGCACCAGTGGGACAGGGTACGAGCAGTACTTC.

Regarding this clone: At one of its ends the junction is not consistent with the germline gene, which may arise from a read error. The gene calls are TRBV7-7 and TRBJ2-2, with D possibly TRBD1 on 6 matching bases. The germline CDR1 and CDR2 sequences are SSHAT and FNYEAQ (reference sequence). This CDR3 is 14 amino acids long. DNA of the CDR3: TGTGCTAGCAGCACGGACAGAAACACCGGGGAGCTGTTTTTT. Its translation: CASSTDRNTGELFF.

The V and J genes are TRBV7-2 and TRBJ2-2; possible D gene TRBD1, 5 bases. This CDR3 has 13 amino acids. The germline gives CDR1 SGHTA, CDR2 FQGNSA. The germline V and J ends were trimmed by 5 bases and 5 bases, with 9 bases remaining between them. DNA for the CDR3: TGTGCCAGCAGCAGGGGTAGTACCGGGGAGCTGTTTTTT. It yields the protein CASSRGSTGELFF.

The chain combines TRBV4-3 with TRBJ1-5; possible D gene TRBD1, 5 bases. The CDR3 contains 18 residues. From germline, CDR1 is LGHNA and CDR2 YSLEER. Trimming cost V 1 base and J 0 bases, with 16 bases left between them. The CDR3 is CASSQGIREPYSNQPQHF. CDR3 nucleotides: TGCGCCAGCAGCCAAGGAATCAGGGAACCTTATAGCAATCAGCCCCAGCATTTT.

This chain links TRBV7-9 with TRBJ2-1; 8 nucleotides agree with TRBD1. This CDR3 has 16 amino acids. The V segment lost 4 bases and the J segment 8 bases; nucleotides outside the gene matches: 13. The germline V gene has CDR1 SEHNR and CDR2 FQNEAQ (reference sequence). CDR3 sequence: CASSYQRDRTFYEQFF. For the CDR3, the DNA is TGTGCCAGCAGCTACCAACGGGACAGGACTTTTTATGAGCAGTTCTTC. Supplemented by reference TRBV7-9 and TRBJ2-1, the full variable domain reads DTGVSQNPRHKITKRGQNVTFRCDPISEHNRLYWYRQTLGQGPEFLTYFQNEAQLEKSRLLSDRFSAERPKGSFSTLEIQRTEQGDSAMYLCASSYQRDRTFYEQFFGPGTRLTVL.